These 19 T cell receptor beta chains were all obtained from the same sample, sequenced in a study of shared clonotypes between healthy human individuals (dated by TCRdb to the early 2020s). Receptor amplification or capture employed the immunoSEQ multiplex PCR assay. The table comes from immuneACCESS by way of TCRdb, which keeps in-frame sequences with V and J called. Part of the clones is missing from these tables; in studies checked, under half for an unresolved V gene and the rest for unknown reasons. The sample profile shows 2 million to 2.5 million clones; 85% to 95% of them were found once. The top ten clones comprise around 0.38% of the sample. Sequencing was performed on naive CD4+ T cells from PBMCs. The cell subset or site label corresponds to: CD45RA+ positively selected. These receptors all stem from a man aged 18 to 30 in good health. Some clones in this sample may be carry-over from other donors' samples.

The chain links TRBV2 to TRBJ2-1; D ambiguous. The CDR3 extends over 14 amino acids. The germline CDR1 and CDR2 sequences are SNHLY and FYNNEI. The ends were cut back, 0 bases at V and 6 bases at J, with 9 bases in the middle. DNA of the CDR3: TGTGCCAGCAGTGAAGCGCGACAAGGCAATGAGCAGTTCTTC. It yields the protein CASSEARQGNEQFF.

The rearrangement links TRBV9 to TRBJ1-2; D perhaps matches TRBD1 (5 bases). Germline V gene data show CDR1 as SGDLS and CDR2 as YYNGEE. This CDR3 spans 16 amino acids. V lost 4 bases and J 3 bases, leaving 19 bases between the germline ends. The CDR3 DNA sequence: TGTGCCAGCAGCCCCAGCTTGGGGGGGGTTGACTATGGCTACACCTTC. It codes for CASSPSLGGVDYGYTF.

The chain uses TRBV7-8 and TRBJ2-2; tentatively, D is TRBD1 (6 bases). CDR1 and CDR2 (germline): SGHVS, FQNEAQ. Trimming took off 1 base at V and 6 bases at J, with 21 bases between the two ends. This CDR3 has 18 amino acids. CDR3 residues: CASSLVGLGAKRAGELFF. Written as DNA, the CDR3 is TGTGCCAGCAGCTTAGTCGGATTGGGGGCGAAAAGGGCCGGGGAGCTGTTTTTT.

This rearrangement joins TRBV6-1 to TRBJ2-7, with 7 positions matching TRBD1. The trim removed 4 bases at V and 7 bases at J, leaving 19 bases unmatched. The CDR3 sequence is 17 residues long. Germline V gene data show CDR1 as MNHNS and CDR2 as SASEGT. CDR3 bases: TGTGCCAGCAGTGGTTCGCTATCGGGACAGTGGATGAGGGAGCAGTACTTC. This codes for CASSGSLSGQWMREQYF.

The rearrangement uses TRBV2 and TRBJ2-5, with 9 bases that match TRBD1. V lost 1 base to trimming and J lost 4 bases; unmatched junction nucleotides: 7. CDR1 SNHLY and CDR2 FYNNEI come from the germline V gene. The CDR3 runs 16 residues. CDR3 coding DNA: TGTGCCAGCAGTGAAGATCGGACAGGGGTGGGAGAGACCCAGTACTTC. Translated, it gives CASSEDRTGVGETQYF.

This chain links TRBV7-2 with TRBJ1-2; a weak D match, TRBD1 (5 bases). The V end was cut by 2 bases, the J end by 8 bases, with 21 bases between. Germline V lookup: CDR1 SGHTA, CDR2 FQGNSA. The CDR3 length is 16 residues. In DNA, the CDR3 is TGTGCCAGCAGCTTACTCTCAGGGTACACGGGCTTCGGCTACACCTTC. Residues: CASSLLSGYTGFGYTF.

This clone was counted a few times. The V gene is TRBV7-8, the J gene TRBJ2-7; D is ambiguous. Per germline, CDR1 SGHVS and CDR2 FQNEAQ. This CDR3 spans 12 amino acids. The germline V and J ends were trimmed by 5 bases and 5 bases, with 10 bases remaining between them. The CDR3, as DNA: TGTGCCAGCAGCCATCACCCCAACGAGCAGTACTTC. Translation: CASSHHPNEQYF. Based on the CDR3 plus reference TRBV7-8 and TRBJ2-7, the full variable domain is GAGVSQSPRYKVAKRGQDVALRCDPISGHVSLFWYQQALGQGPEFLTYFQNEAQLDKSGLPSDRFFAERPEGSVSTLKIQRTQQEDSAVYLCASSHHPNEQYFGPGTRLTVT.

The V gene is TRBV18, the J gene TRBJ1-2, with TRBD1 identical over 9 bases. CDR1 and CDR2 from the germline V gene are KGHSH and LQKENI. The CDR3 covers 20 residues. The V segment lost 6 bases and the J segment 0 bases; nucleotides outside the gene matches: 20. The CDR3 loop is CASSPITRTGATRTNYGYTF. Here the CDR3 DNA reads TGTGCCAGCTCCCCCATCACCAGGACAGGGGCGACAAGAACTAACTATGGCTACACCTTC.

The V call is TRBV5-6, the J call TRBJ1-4; 8 nucleotides line up with TRBD1. J was trimmed by 6 bases and V by 0 bases; bases with no gene match: 7. Looked up from germline, CDR1 is SGHDT and CDR2 is YYEEEE. The CDR3 runs to 16 residues. The CDR3 DNA is TGTGCCAGCAGCTTGGTGGGCCAGGGGGCTCATGAAAAACTGTTTTTT. It specifies CASSLVGQGAHEKLFF.

The gene calls are TRBV10-3 and TRBJ2-7; no clear D. Trimming shortened V by 2 bases and J by 4 bases, and 12 bases separated the two germline ends. Germline V gene sequence: CDR1 ENHRY, CDR2 SYGVKD. This CDR3 contains 14 residues. CDR3 sequence reads: CAISETAGGYEQYF. The CDR3 coding sequence is TGTGCCATCAGTGAGACGGCAGGTGGTTACGAGCAGTACTTC.

The J gene is TRBJ2-5, the V gene TRBV9, with 9 bases lining up with TRBD2. Germline trimming cut 4 bases from V and 4 bases from J; bases unmatched to any gene: 14. This CDR3 is 17 amino acids long. Per the germline V gene, CDR1 is SGDLS and CDR2 is YYNGEE. The CDR3 DNA reads TGTGCCAGCAGCCCTCCCGACGCGGGAGGGCCCCCAGAGACCCAGTACTTC. It specifies CASSPPDAGGPPETQYF.

The V call is TRBV2, the J call TRBJ1-5, with D unclear. Germline V CDR1 and CDR2: SNHLY, FYNNEI. The CDR3 is 14 amino acids. Trimming shortened V by 4 bases and J by 2 bases, and 9 bases separated the two germline ends. The CDR3 sequence: CASSGAARNQPQHF. CDR3 nucleotide sequence: TGTGCCAGCAGTGGAGCAGCCCGCAATCAGCCCCAGCATTTT.

The J gene is TRBJ2-7, the V gene TRBV11-3; a possible D gene is TRBD1 (6 bases). This CDR3 is built from 19 residues. The V and J ends lost 5 bases and 2 bases respectively, with 28 bases between them. The germline CDR1 and CDR2 sequences are SGHNT and YENEEA. CDR3 DNA: TGTGCCAGCAGCCCGTACAGGGATCAGTCCCCCAAGAATCCCTACGAGCAGTACTTC. Its translation: CASSPYRDQSPKNPYEQYF.

V and J are TRBV19 and TRBJ1-6; D gene unclear. Germline lookup yields CDR1 LNHDA and CDR2 SQIVND (reference sequence). Trimming left V 8 bases short and J 8 bases short, with 19 bases between. The CDR3 loop spans 15 amino acids. For the CDR3, the DNA is TGTGCCAGTTCTTCGGCGGGGATTACTTATTCACCCCTCCACTTT. Its translation is CASSSAGITYSPLHF.

This chain links TRBV5-1 with TRBJ1-2; D not resolved. This CDR3 has 14 amino acids. Germline V lookup: CDR1 SGHRS, CDR2 YFSETQ. V was cut by 4 bases and J by 1 base, with 11 bases left in between. As DNA, the CDR3 is TGCGCCAGCAGCCGGGAGGACCTTAACTATGGCTACACCTTC. Its protein product is CASSREDLNYGYTF.

V and J are TRBV28 and TRBJ2-3; D gene ambiguous. Germline loops: CDR1 MDHEN, CDR2 SYDVKM. The CDR3 has 11 residues. The V gene lost 7 bases and the J gene lost 6 bases, with 8 bases spanning the gap. The CDR3: CASKDADTQYF. CDR3 bases: TGTGCCAGCAAGGACGCCGATACGCAGTATTTT. The whole variable domain, filled in from reference TRBV28 and TRBJ2-3, reads DVKVTQSSRYLVKRTGEKVFLECVQDMDHENMFWYRQDPGLGLRLIYFSYDVKMKEKGDIPEGYSVSREKKERFSLILESASTNQTSMYLCASKDADTQYFGPGTRLTVL.

The chain employs TRBV18 and TRBJ2-2, with D tentatively TRBD1 or TRBD2 (6 bases each). With 2 bases removed from V and 0 bases from J, the gap between germline ends came to 10 bases. Germline V gene lookup returns CDR1 KGHSH and CDR2 LQKENI. The CDR3 runs 16 residues. This CDR3 reads CASSPRGETNTGELFF. The CDR3 DNA sequence: TGTGCCAGCTCACCAAGGGGGGAGACGAACACCGGGGAGCTGTTTTTT.

V and J are TRBV4-3 and TRBJ2-2; D unclear. Germline V gene data show CDR1 as LGHNA and CDR2 as YSLEER. V was shortened by 4 bases and J by 4 bases, with 10 bases between the two germline ends. This CDR3 has 14 residues. CDR3 nucleotides: TGCGCCAGCAGCCGAGTAGGAGCCACCGGGGAGCTGTTTTTT. Its protein is CASSRVGATGELFF.

The rearrangement uses TRBV6-5 and TRBJ1-3, with D possibly matching TRBD1 (5 bases). Trimming pared 10 bases from V and 0 bases from J, leaving 13 bases between. CDR1 and CDR2 from the germline V gene are MNHEY and SVGAGI. CDR3 size: 14 residues. CDR3 region: CATSRAHSGNTIYF. The CDR3 nucleotides are TGTGCCACATCCAGGGCCCACTCTGGAAACACCATATATTTT.